This T cell receptor (beta chain) was documented in a study of blood T cell repertoires in COVID-19. Germline CDR1 SGHTA, CDR2 FQGTGA. This CDR3 spans 15 amino acids. Trimming cost V 6 bases and J 4 bases; bases outside gene matches: 5. TCRdb's copy holds only in-frame clones and misses some; the assay was immunoSEQ multiplex PCR. The sample shows approximately 300,000 clones, roughly 88% of them seen only once. This clone was recorded only once. V usage is TRBV7-3 and J usage is TRBJ2-1, with 11 bases matching TRBD2. This clonotype was sampled from a woman between 50 and 59 years old with active or convalescent COVID-19. Sequenced: peripheral blood. CDR3 sequence reads: CASRSSGGPYNEQFF. The CDR3 nucleotides are TGTGCCAGCAGATCTAGCGGGGGGCCTTACAATGAGCAGTTCTTC.